This T cell receptor (beta chain) appears in the sequencing data of a study of beta chain features in type 1 diabetes. Study observations and caveats: Patients' naive, central memory and Treg TCRB repertoires seemed closer to one another than those of healthy donors. A moderate, significant TCRB CDR3 shortening appeared in type 1 diabetes across four CD4+ subsets. VDJ junctions in type 1 diabetes patients carried more deletions and fewer insertions.

Reverse transcription of all isolated RNA meant that expressed TCRB transcripts were sequenced. The study sequenced naive, central memory and regulatory T cell samples to an average of about 3.8 million reads. Clones were sequenced by immunoSEQ multiplex PCR, and TCRdb holds only the in-frame ones, with some missing. The repertoire holds about 220,000 clones, with about a tenth as singletons. As to this clone: The antigen remains unidentified.

Sample: central memory CD4+ T cells from blood. The sequence was obtained from a man between 18 and 35 years old in good health.

This CDR3 is CASSAAGTNQETQYF. In DNA, the CDR3 is TGTGCCAGCAGCGCCGCCGGGACGAACCAAGAGACCCAGTACTTC. The genes are TRBV5-4 and TRBJ2-5, with D perhaps assigned TRBD1 or TRBD2 (5 bases each). The V gene lost 4 bases and the J gene lost 0 bases, with 13 bases spanning the gap. Germline V lookup: CDR1 SGHNT, CDR2 YYREEE (reference sequence). This CDR3 contains 15 residues.